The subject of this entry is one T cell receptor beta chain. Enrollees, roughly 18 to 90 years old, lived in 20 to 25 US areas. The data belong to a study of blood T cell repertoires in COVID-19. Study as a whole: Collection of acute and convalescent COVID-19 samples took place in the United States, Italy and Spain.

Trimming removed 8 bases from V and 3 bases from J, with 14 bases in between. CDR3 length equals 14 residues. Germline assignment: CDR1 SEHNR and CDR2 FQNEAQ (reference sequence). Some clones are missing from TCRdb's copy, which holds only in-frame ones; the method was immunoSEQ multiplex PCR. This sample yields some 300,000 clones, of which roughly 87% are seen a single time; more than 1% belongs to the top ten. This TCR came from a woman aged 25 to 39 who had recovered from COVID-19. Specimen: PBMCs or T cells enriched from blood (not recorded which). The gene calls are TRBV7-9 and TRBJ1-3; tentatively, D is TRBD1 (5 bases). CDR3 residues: CASSYGGVGNTIYF. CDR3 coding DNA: TGTGCCAGCTCCTACGGGGGTGTTGGAAACACCATATATTTT.